The 16 T cell receptor beta chains below were found in one sample sequenced in a study of blood T cell repertoires in COVID-19. The repertoire was sequenced with immunoSEQ multiplex PCR; TCRdb's copy has only in-frame clones and lacks some. The sample holds under 85,000 clones, roughly nine tenths seen once. The sequenced material came from peripheral blood. These receptors were taken from an elderly man in a cohort sampled during active COVID-19.

V gene TRBV11-3 combines with J gene TRBJ2-2; the match to TRBD2 covers 10 bases. CDR3 size: 15 residues. Germline V gene data show CDR1 as SGHNT and CDR2 as YENEEA. The junction had 6 bases not matched to a gene; V was cut back by 10 bases and J by 1 base. The CDR3 protein is CANLAGELNTGELFF. CDR3 nucleotides: TGTGCCAACCTAGCGGGGGAGTTGAACACCGGGGAGCTGTTTTTT.

This sequence joins TRBV5-1 and TRBJ1-5, with 8 bases aligning to TRBD1. CDR3 length equals 16 residues. The ends lost 4 bases at V and 0 bases at J; junction bases unmatched: 6. The germline V gene encodes CDR1 SGHRS and CDR2 YFSETQ. The CDR3 DNA follows: TGCGCCAGCAGCCCGGGACAGGTCCATAGCAATCAGCCCCAGCATTTT. Translating gives CASSPGQVHSNQPQHF.

CDR3 in amino acids: CASSSGPGQELFF. The CDR3 nucleotides are TGCGCCAGCAGCTCGGGTCCAGGACAGGAGCTGTTTTTT. The rearrangement links TRBV5-1 to TRBJ2-2; TRBD1 is a possible D gene (5 bases). This CDR3 contains 13 residues. The V gene's germline CDR1 is SGHRS and CDR2 YFSETQ. V lost 3 bases and J 10 bases, leaving 13 bases between the germline ends.

This chain connects TRBV2 to TRBJ1-5, with no clear D. The ends were cut back, 6 bases at V and 7 bases at J, with 19 bases in the middle. Germline V gene data show CDR1 as SNHLY and CDR2 as FYNNEI. This CDR3 contains 15 residues. DNA of the CDR3: TGTGCCAGCAGGGATCTCCCTAAAGCCGGGCAGCCCCAGCATTTT. It translates to CASRDLPKAGQPQHF.

CDR3 region: CASRDKGEKLFF. CDR3 DNA sequence: TGTGCCAGCAGAGATAAGGGGGAAAAACTGTTTTTT. The chain uses TRBV2 and TRBJ1-4; D may be TRBD1 (5 bases). Per the germline V gene, CDR1 is SNHLY and CDR2 is FYNNEI. This CDR3 comprises 12 residues. V was pared by 6 bases and J by 8 bases, with 10 bases between.

In nucleotides, the CDR3 is TGTGCCAGCGGGCGCTTCACTAATGAAAAACTGTTTTTT. It encodes CASGRFTNEKLFF. The chain couples TRBV6-5 to TRBJ1-4, with unresolved D. Germline V CDR1 and CDR2: MNHEY, SVGAGI. This CDR3 comprises 13 residues. Trimming stripped 8 bases from V and 2 bases from J, with 9 bases between.

The rearrangement uses TRBV3-1 (or the pseudogene TRBV3-2) and TRBJ1-2; TRBD1 matches 9 bases. This CDR3 is 16 amino acids long. Germline CDR1 reads LGHDT; CDR2 reads YNNKEL (reference sequence). V lost 1 base to trimming and J lost 8 bases; unmatched junction nucleotides: 11. The CDR3 DNA reads as TGTGCCAGCAGCCAAGGGATATTGGACAGGGGAAAAGGCTACACCTTC. Encoded protein: CASSQGILDRGKGYTF.

This clone has just a few counts. The rearrangement joins TRBV5-1 to TRBJ2-3, with D tentatively TRBD2 (6 bases). The CDR3 length is 17 residues. Germline V gene data show CDR1 as SGHRS and CDR2 as YFSETQ. Trimming left V 0 bases short and J 0 bases short, with 14 bases between. DNA of the CDR3: TGCGCCAGCAGCTTGGCCTTTGGACGGGGGAGCACAGATACGCAGTATTTT. Amino acids: CASSLAFGRGSTDTQYF.

The V and J genes are TRBV10-3 and TRBJ2-3, with TRBD2 matching 7 bases. CDR3 length: 15 residues. Germline loops: CDR1 ENHRY, CDR2 SYGVKD. The trim removed 6 bases at V and 1 base at J, leaving 7 bases unmatched. Here the CDR3 reads CAIRVGGIGTDTQYF. CDR3 nucleotide sequence: TGTGCCATCAGGGTCGGGGGGATAGGCACAGATACGCAGTATTTT.

The J gene is TRBJ1-5, the V gene TRBV6-2 or TRBV6-3; 7 positions agree with TRBD1. This CDR3 contains 16 residues. Trimming took 4 bases from V and 0 from J; bases not matched to a gene: 6. CDR1 is MNHEY and CDR2 is SVGEGT in the germline V gene. The CDR3 loop is CASSLRQGHSNQPQHF. CDR3 coding DNA: TGTGCCAGCAGTTTACGACAGGGCCATAGCAATCAGCCCCAGCATTTT.

The chain joins TRBV15 to TRBJ2-2; D perhaps matches TRBD2 (5 bases). The CDR3 is 13 amino acids. CDR1 is LNHNV and CDR2 is YYDKDF in the germline V gene (reference sequence). Deletions cut 1 base from V and 6 bases from J, with 6 bases between. CDR3 coding DNA: TGTGCCACCAGCAGAGGACTATCCGGGGAGCTGTTTTTT. Amino acid sequence: CATSRGLSGELFF.

This rearrangement joins TRBV4-1 to TRBJ2-1, with TRBD1 identical over 8 bases. There are 14 residues in the CDR3. Germline CDR1 and CDR2: MGHRA and YSYEKL. The J segment lost 7 bases and the V segment lost 2 bases, leaving 4 bases of the junction unmatched. The CDR3 sequence is CASSQWTGTNEQFF. The CDR3 DNA reads as TGCGCCAGCAGCCAATGGACAGGGACGAATGAGCAGTTCTTC.

The chain couples TRBV4-1 to TRBJ2-1, with D tentatively TRBD2 (6 bases). Looked up from germline, CDR1 is MGHRA and CDR2 is YSYEKL. V lost 4 bases and J 1 base, leaving 20 bases between the germline ends. The CDR3 has 18 residues. DNA for the CDR3: TGCGCCAGCAGCCCGAAGGTTCCGGGACTCATATCCTACAATGAGCAGTTCTTC. Its translation is CASSPKVPGLISYNEQFF.

This clone was detected only once. Written as DNA, the CDR3 is TGTGCCATCGCGGACAGGAACACTGAAGCTTTCTTT. It codes for CAIADRNTEAFF. The chain couples TRBV10-3 to TRBJ1-1, with D perhaps TRBD1 (6 bases). The V end lost 8 bases, the J end lost 1 base, and 8 bases lay between the germline ends. Germline CDR1 reads ENHRY; CDR2 reads SYGVKD. The CDR3 has 12 residues.

This clone occurred once. V usage is TRBV21-1 and J usage is TRBJ2-1; TRBD2, the D gene given by the table, was not confirmed from the DNA. TRBV21-1 is a recognized pseudogene. The CDR3 has 20 residues. CDR3 nucleotide sequence: TGTGCCAGCATCTCGCCTTTCGATAGTAGCGGGGGGGAATTTTGGAATGAGCAGTTCTTC. It translates to CASISPFDSSGGEFWNEQFF.

The rearrangement uses TRBV24-1 and TRBJ2-1; D is unclear. Trimming removed 3 bases from V and 3 bases from J, with 14 bases in between. This CDR3 spans 16 amino acids. Germline V gene sequence: CDR1 KGHDR, CDR2 SFDVKD. The CDR3 DNA is TGTGCCACCAGTGATCCGTTTGGCGGTGGCTACAATGAGCAGTTCTTC. Translated: CATSDPFGGGYNEQFF.